This TCR beta chain was sequenced in a study of lymphopenia after photon versus proton radiotherapy (dated by TCRdb to the late 2010s). Broadly, across the study: The immunological effects of photon versus proton radiation therapy were compared in patients with gastrointestinal tumors who developed high-grade lymphopenia. The cohort comprised some 20 patients with gastrointestinal tumors who received either photon or proton therapy and then developed lymphopenia. The goal of the study was to characterize the differences between the two radiation modalities in how they affect the immune system. The paper's findings and limits, for the study overall: After the lymphocyte count nadir, oligoclonal expansion, especially of CD8+ Temra cells, was observed in photon-treated repertoires, and the drop in diversity was driven by this expansion. Across the cohort, an inverse correlation was found between a larger post-nadir drop in TCR diversity and overall survival time among patients who died. The survival association was assessed only in patients who died, and better survival with proton therapy was presented by the authors as a possibility rather than a demonstrated result. Relative stability during treatment was observed in proton-treated patients, whereas loss of naive T cells and TCR diversity and gain of effector/memory populations were observed in photon-treated patients.

The germline V gene supplies CDR1 LGHNA and CDR2 YSLEER. Germline trimming: 5 bases from V, 3 bases from J; junction bases outside gene matches: 6. Counted from cysteine to phenylalanine, this CDR3 has 14 amino acids. Solely the CDR3 DNA is kept, with 42 bases framed from the first base. Concerning this clone itself: Its antigen remains unidentified. No quality values exist for individual bases; no much larger clone is one base distant.

The library was built by means of the immunoSEQ multiplex PCR assay. Alongside multiparametric flow cytometry, deep sequencing of rearranged TCR beta loci was used to profile the T cell repertoires. TCRdb provides this immuneACCESS table in a form limited to in-frame rearrangements. Some clones are lacking; in checked studies, under half of them reflect an unresolved V gene, and why the rest are absent is not known. This sample holds approximately 3,000 clones; 76% were observed only once. The top ten clones comprise approximately 51% of the sample. The chain employs TRBV4-3 and TRBJ2-7; the central 8 bases match TRBD1. The receptor comes from a man older than 75 with esophageal cancer. The starting material was peripheral blood, obtained from a patient treated with proton-based radiotherapy. The DNA is as follows: TGCGCCAGCAGCTGGGACAGGAATAACTACGAGCAGTACTTC. Translated, this gives CASSWDRNNYEQYF.